This T cell receptor beta chain was identified in a study of cytotoxic CD8 clonotypes in ibrutinib-treated CLL. This CDR3 contains 15 residues. Germline V lookup: CDR1 SNHLY, CDR2 FYNNEI. Trimming removed 3 bases from V and 4 bases from J; junction bases left unmatched: 6. General study points: At the start, clonality exceeded age-matched healthy donors and followed circulating CD8+ T-cell counts. Whereas clonality rose at ibrutinib response, it declined toward baseline at progression.

PBMCs were cryopreserved, and roughly 2 micrograms of genomic DNA from them went into TCR beta libraries. Note on this clone: The target antigen is unknown.

The intended depth for sequencing was 1 in 200,000 to 1 in 1 million T cells. TCRdb's copy holds only in-frame clones and misses some; the assay was immunoSEQ multiplex PCR. The sample lists about 250,000 clones; about three quarters were seen once. Sample: PBMCs, taken after 24 months of ibrutinib treatment. This receptor was obtained from a human donor with chronic lymphocytic leukemia. J is TRBJ1-2 and V is TRBV2, with 9 positions matching TRBD1. The CDR3 is CASSEKGQGSYGYTF. CDR3 DNA: TGTGCCAGCAGTGAGAAGGGACAGGGCTCCTATGGCTACACCTTC.